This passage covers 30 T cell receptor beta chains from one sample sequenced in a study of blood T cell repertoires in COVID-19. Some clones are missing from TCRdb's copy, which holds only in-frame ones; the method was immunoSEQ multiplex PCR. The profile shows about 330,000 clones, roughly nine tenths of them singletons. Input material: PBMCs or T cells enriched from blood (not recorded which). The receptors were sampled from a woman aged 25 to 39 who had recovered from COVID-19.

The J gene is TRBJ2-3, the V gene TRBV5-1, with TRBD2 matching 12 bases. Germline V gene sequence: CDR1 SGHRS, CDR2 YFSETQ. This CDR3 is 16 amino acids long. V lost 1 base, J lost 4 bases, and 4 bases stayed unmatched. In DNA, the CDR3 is TGCGCCAGCAGCTTGAGACTAGCGGGGGAGGCAGATACGCAGTATTTT. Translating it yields CASSLRLAGEADTQYF.

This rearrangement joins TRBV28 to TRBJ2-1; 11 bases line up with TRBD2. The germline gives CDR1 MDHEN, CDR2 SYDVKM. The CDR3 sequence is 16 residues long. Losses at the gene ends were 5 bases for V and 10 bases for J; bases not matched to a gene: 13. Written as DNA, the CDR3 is TGTGCCAGCAGTACCCCCTTAGCGGGGGGGCTCCGGGAGCAGTTCTTC. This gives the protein CASSTPLAGGLREQFF.

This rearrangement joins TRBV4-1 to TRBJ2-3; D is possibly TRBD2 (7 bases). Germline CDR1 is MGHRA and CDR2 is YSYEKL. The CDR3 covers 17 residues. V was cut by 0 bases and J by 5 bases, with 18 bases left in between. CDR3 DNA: TGCGCCAGCAGCCAAGATGCGGGGGCGCGGCGGGGAGATACGCAGTATTTT. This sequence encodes CASSQDAGARRGDTQYF.

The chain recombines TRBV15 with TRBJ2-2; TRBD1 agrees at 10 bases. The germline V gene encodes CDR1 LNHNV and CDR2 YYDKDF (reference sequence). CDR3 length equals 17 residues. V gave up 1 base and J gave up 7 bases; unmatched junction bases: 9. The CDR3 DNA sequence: TGTGCCACCAGCAGAGGACGGGACAGGGGATCAAGCGGGGAGCTGTTTTTT. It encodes CATSRGRDRGSSGELFF.

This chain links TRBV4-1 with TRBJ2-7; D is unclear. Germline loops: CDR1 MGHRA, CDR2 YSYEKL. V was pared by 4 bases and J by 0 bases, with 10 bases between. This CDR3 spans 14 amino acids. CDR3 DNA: TGCGCCAGCAGCCCCGCACAGAGCTCCTACGAGCAGTACTTC. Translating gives CASSPAQSSYEQYF.

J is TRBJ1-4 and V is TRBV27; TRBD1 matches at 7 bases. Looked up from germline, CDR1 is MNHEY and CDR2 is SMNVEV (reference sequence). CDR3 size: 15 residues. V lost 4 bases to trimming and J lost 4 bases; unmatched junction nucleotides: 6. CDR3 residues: CASSSRGLGNEKLFF. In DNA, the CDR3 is TGTGCCAGCAGTTCGAGGGGGCTGGGTAATGAAAAACTGTTTTTT.

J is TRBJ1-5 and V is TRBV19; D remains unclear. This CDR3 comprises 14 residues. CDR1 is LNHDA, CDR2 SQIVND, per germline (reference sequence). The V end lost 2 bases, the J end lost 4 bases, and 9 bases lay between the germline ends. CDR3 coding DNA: TGTGCCAGTAGTATAAACAGAGATAATCAGCCCCAGCATTTT. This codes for CASSINRDNQPQHF.

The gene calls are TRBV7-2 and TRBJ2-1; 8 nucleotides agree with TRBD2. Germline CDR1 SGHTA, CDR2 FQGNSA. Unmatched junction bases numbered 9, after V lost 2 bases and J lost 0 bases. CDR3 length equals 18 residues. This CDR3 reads CASSLRSGGSSSYNEQFF. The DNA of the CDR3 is TGTGCCAGCAGCTTACGGAGCGGGGGATCCAGCTCCTACAATGAGCAGTTCTTC. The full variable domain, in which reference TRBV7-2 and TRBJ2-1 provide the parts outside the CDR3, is GAGVSQSPSNKVTEKGKDVELRCDPISGHTALYWYRQSLGQGLEFLIYFQGNSAPDKSGLPSDRFSAERTGGSVSTLTIQRTQQEDSAVYLCASSLRSGGSSSYNEQFFGPGTRLTVL.

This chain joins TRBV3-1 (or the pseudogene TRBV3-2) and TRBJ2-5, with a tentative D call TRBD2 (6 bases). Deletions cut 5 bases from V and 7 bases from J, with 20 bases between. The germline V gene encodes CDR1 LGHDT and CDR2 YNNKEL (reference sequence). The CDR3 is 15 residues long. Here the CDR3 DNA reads TGTGCCAGCAGCGGCCGGGACTGGGGTGGAGGGACCCAGTACTTC. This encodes CASSGRDWGGGTQYF.

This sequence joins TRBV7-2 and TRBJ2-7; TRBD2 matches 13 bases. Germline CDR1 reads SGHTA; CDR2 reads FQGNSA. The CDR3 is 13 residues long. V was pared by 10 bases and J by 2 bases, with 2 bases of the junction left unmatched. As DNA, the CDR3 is TGTGCCACCACTAGCGGGGGGGCCTACGAGCAGTACTTC. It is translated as CATTSGGAYEQYF.

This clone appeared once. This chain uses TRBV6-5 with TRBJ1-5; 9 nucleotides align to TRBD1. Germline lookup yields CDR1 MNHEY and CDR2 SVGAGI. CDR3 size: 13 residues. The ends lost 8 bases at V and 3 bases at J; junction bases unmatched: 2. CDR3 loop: CASGDRANQPQHF. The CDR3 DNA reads TGTGCCAGCGGGGACAGGGCCAATCAGCCCCAGCATTTT.

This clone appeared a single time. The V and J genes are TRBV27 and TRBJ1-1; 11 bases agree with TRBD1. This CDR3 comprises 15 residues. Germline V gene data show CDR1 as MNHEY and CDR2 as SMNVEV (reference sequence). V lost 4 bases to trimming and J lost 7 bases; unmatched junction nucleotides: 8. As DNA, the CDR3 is TGTGCCAGCAGTTATGGGACAGGGGGTACAGTTGAAGCTTTCTTT. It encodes CASSYGTGGTVEAFF.

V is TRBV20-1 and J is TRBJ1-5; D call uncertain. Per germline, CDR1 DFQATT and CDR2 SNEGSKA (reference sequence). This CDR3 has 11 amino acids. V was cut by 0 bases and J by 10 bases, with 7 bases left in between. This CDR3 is CSARDGEPQHF. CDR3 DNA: TGCAGTGCTAGAGACGGGGAACCCCAGCATTTT.

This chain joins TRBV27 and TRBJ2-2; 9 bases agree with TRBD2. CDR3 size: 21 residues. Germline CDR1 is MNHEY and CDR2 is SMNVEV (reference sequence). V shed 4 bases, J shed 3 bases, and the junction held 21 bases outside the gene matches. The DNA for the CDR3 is TGTGCCAGCAGTTCGGAGCGGGGAAGGCGGCTAGCGGGGTATTACACCGGGGAGCTGTTTTTT. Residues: CASSSERGRRLAGYYTGELFF.

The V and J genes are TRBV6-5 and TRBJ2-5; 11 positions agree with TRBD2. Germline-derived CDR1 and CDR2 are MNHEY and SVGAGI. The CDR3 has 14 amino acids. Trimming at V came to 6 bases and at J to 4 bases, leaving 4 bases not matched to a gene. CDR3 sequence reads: CASRAGLAGETQYF. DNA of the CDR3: TGTGCCAGCAGGGCCGGACTAGCGGGAGAGACCCAGTACTTC.

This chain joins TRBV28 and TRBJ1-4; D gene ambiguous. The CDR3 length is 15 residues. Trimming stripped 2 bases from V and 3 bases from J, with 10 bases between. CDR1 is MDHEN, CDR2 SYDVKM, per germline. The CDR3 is CASSLTSGSNEKLFF. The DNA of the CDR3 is TGTGCCAGCAGTTTAACGTCGGGGTCTAATGAAAAACTGTTTTTT.

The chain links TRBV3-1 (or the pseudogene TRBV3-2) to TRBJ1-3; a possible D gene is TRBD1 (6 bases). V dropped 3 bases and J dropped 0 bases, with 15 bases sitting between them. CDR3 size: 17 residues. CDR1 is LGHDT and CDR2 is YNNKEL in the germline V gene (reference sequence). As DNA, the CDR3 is TGTGCCAGCAGCCAGAGGGGGGGGGCGTACTCTGGAAACACCATATATTTT. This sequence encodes CASSQRGGAYSGNTIYF.

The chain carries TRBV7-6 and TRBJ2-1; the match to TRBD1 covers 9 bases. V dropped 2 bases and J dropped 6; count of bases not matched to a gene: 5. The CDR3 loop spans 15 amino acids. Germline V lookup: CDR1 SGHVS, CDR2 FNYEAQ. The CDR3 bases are TGTGCCAGCAGCTTAAGGGACAGGGAATTCAATGAGCAGTTCTTC. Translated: CASSLRDREFNEQFF.

The CDR3: CAWSVAGTLGYTF. The CDR3 DNA is TGTGCCTGGAGTGTAGCCGGGACTCTAGGCTACACCTTC. V is TRBV30 and J is TRBJ1-2, with D perhaps TRBD1 (5 bases). The ends were cut back, 0 bases at V and 8 bases at J, with 13 bases in the middle. From germline, CDR1 is GTSNPN and CDR2 SVGIG (reference sequence). The CDR3 has 13 residues. Using reference TRBV30 and TRBJ1-2 for the parts outside the CDR3, the full variable domain is SQTIHQWPATLVQPVGSPLSLECTVEGTSNPNLYWYRQAAGRGLQLLFYSVGIGQISSEVPQNLSASRPQDRQFILSSKKLLLSDSGFYLCAWSVAGTLGYTFGSGTRLTVV.

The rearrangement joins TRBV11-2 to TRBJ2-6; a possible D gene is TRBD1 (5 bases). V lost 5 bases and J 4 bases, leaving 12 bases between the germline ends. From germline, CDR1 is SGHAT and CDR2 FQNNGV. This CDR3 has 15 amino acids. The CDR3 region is CASSVRATGANVLTF. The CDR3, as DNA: TGTGCCAGCAGCGTCAGGGCTACCGGGGCCAACGTCCTGACTTTC. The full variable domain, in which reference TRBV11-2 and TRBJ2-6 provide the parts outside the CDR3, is EAGVAQSPRYKIIEKRQSVAFWCNPISGHATLYWYQQILGQGPKLLIQFQNNGVVDDSQLPKDRFSAERLKGVDSTLKIQPAKLEDSAVYLCASSVRATGANVLTFGAGSRLTVL.

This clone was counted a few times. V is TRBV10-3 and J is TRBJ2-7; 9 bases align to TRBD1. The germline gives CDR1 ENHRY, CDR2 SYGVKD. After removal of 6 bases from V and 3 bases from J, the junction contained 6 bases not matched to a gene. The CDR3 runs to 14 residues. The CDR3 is CAISDDRGDYEQYF. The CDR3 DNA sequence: TGTGCCATCAGCGACGACAGGGGGGACTACGAGCAGTACTTC.

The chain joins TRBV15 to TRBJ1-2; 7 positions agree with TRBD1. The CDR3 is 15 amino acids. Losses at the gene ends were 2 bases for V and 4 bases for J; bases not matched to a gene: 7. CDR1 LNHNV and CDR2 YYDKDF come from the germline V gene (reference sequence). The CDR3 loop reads CATSRSTGVSYGYTF. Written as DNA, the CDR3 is TGTGCCACCAGCAGATCCACAGGGGTTAGCTATGGCTACACCTTC.

Here the CDR3 reads CALQTELTTEAFF. The CDR3 DNA reads as TGTGCCCTCCAGACAGAATTGACGACTGAAGCTTTCTTT. The rearrangement joins TRBV10-3 to TRBJ1-1; D is perhaps TRBD1 (5 bases). The length of the CDR3 is 13 residues. The V end lost 11 bases, the J end lost 5 bases, and 18 bases lay between the germline ends. CDR1 is ENHRY, CDR2 SYGVKD, per germline.

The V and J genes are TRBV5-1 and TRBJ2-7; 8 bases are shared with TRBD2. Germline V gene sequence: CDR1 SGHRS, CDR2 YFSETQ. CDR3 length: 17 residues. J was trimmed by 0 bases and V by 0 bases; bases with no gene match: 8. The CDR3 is CASSLGFTSGHSYEQYF. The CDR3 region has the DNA TGCGCCAGCAGCTTGGGATTTACTAGCGGCCACTCCTACGAGCAGTACTTC.

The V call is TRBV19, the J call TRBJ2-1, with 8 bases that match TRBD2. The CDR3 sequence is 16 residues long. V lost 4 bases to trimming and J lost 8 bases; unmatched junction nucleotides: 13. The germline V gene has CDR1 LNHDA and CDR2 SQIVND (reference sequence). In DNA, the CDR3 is TGTGCCAGTAGTACTAGCAGAGCGGGGGTTAGCCATGAGCAGTTCTTC. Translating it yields CASSTSRAGVSHEQFF.

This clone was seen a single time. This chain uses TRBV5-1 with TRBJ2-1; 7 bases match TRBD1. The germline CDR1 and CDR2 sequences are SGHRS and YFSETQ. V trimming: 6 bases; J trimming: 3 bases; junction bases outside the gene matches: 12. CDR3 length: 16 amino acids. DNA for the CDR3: TGCGCCAGCACCCCCAGCGTGGGACAGATCTACAATGAGCAGTTCTTC. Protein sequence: CASTPSVGQIYNEQFF.

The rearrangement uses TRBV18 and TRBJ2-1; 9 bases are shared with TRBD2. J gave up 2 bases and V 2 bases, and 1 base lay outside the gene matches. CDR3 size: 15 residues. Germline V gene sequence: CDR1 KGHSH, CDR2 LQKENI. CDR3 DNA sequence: TGTGCCAGCTCACCATCTAGCGGGGCCTACAATGAGCAGTTCTTC. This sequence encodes CASSPSSGAYNEQFF.

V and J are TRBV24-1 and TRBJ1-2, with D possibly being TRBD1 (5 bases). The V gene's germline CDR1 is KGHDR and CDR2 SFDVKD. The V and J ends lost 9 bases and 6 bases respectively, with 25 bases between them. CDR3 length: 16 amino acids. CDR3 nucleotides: TGTGCCACCGCGTGGACACAAACCTCAAAGGTGGATGGCTACACCTTC. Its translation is CATAWTQTSKVDGYTF.

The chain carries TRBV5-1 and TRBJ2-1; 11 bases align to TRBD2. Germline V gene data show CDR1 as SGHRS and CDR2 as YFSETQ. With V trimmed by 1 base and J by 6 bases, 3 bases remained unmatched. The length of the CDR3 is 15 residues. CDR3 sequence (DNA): TGCGCCAGCAGCTTGACCCTAGCGGGGGGCAATGAGCAGTTCTTC. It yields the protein CASSLTLAGGNEQFF. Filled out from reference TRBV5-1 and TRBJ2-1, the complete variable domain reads KAGVTQTPRYLIKTRGQQVTLSCSPISGHRSVSWYQQTPGQGLQFLFEYFSETQRNKGNFPGRFSGRQFSNSRSEMNVSTLELGDSALYLCASSLTLAGGNEQFFGPGTRLTVL.

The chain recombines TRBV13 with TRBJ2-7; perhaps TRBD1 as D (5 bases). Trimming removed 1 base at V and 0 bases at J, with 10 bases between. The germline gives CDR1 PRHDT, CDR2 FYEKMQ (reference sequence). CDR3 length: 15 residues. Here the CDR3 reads CASSLETDTSYEQYF. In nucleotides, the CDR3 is TGTGCCAGCAGCTTAGAGACAGATACCTCCTACGAGCAGTACTTC.